The present T cell receptor (beta chain) was sequenced within a study of shared clonotypes between healthy human individuals. The study, taken as a whole, reports: Blood alone was sampled, and tissue repertoires likely differ. Estimated clonotype richness was generally higher in naive than memory subsets.

CDR3 length equals 13 residues. Germline assignment: CDR1 SGHDT and CDR2 YYEEEE. V was cut by 4 bases and J by 5 bases, with 12 bases left in between. Worth noting for this clone: As yet, its antigen is unknown.

The test was conducted at deep level. DNA at 150 to 250 ng, around 30,000 T cell genomes, went into sorted-subset replicate PCRs. Assay used: immunoSEQ multiplex PCR; TCRdb lists only in-frame clones, some missing. Here the sample spans about 2.3 million clones, more than 85% being singletons. Material for sequencing was naive CD4+ T cells from PBMCs. Subset described: CD45RA+ positively selected. This sequence was found in a man younger than 35 in good health. Some clones in this sample may be carry-over from other donors' samples. This chain uses TRBV5-6 with TRBJ2-5, with D perhaps TRBD1 (5 bases). CDR3 loop: CASSGGWGETQYF. CDR3 sequence (DNA): TGTGCCAGCAGCGGCGGCTGGGGCGAGACCCAGTACTTC.